The rows below give T cell receptor beta chains drawn from one sample of a study of Graves' ophthalmopathy and Graves' hyperthyroidism. Using its own MiXCR run on the multiplex PCR reads, TCRdb lists one record per CDR3 protein. The sample consists of 450,000 or so distinct CDR3 sequences, about 15% of them appearing once. Specimen: blood. The receptors shown here come from a woman aged 25 to 39 with Graves' ophthalmopathy. The CDR3 runs from the conserved cysteine through the conserved F or W. The D gene is left open where the match is weak. Not all rows give a size; the values are once, few, many and, for expanded clones, a class.

j_gene | d_gene | abundance | v_gene | CDR3nt | CDR3aa
TRBJ1-6 | TRBD1 | once | TRBV2 | TGTGCCAGCAGGGACGACAGGGATTCACCCCTCCACTTT | CASRDDRDSPLHF
TRBJ1-2 | TRBD1 | few | TRBV9 | TGTGCCAGCAGCACAGTTAGGGGGCGCGGTGGCTACACCTTC | CASSTVRGRGGYTF
TRBJ1-1 | . | . | TRBV3-1 | TGTGCCAGCAGCCAGCGGGACCGTGAAGCTTTCTTT | CASSQRDREAFF
TRBJ1-2 | . | many | TRBV7-9 | TGTGCCAGCAGCTTGGTTGTGGCCAACTATGGCTACACCTTC | CASSLVVANYGYTF
TRBJ1-2 | TRBD1 | many | TRBV7-6 | TGTGCCAGCAGCCTACGGGACAGGGGGGACTATGGCTACACCTTC | CASSLRDRGDYGYTF
TRBJ2-7 | . | many | TRBV11-3 | TGTGCCAGCAGCTTAGCTGGGGGCAAGGGCGAGCAGTACTTC | CASSLAGGKGEQYF
TRBJ2-5 | . | many | TRBV11-1 | TGTGCCAGCAAACCGTACAGAGCGGAGACCCAGTACTTC | CASKPYRAETQYF
TRBJ2-7 | . | many | TRBV6-5 | . | CASSTSWDYEQYF
TRBJ1-1 | TRBD1 | many | TRBV7-3 | TGTGCCAGCAGCTCCGGTCCCCGGGACAGGGGGTCAGACACTGAAGCTTTCTTT | CASSSGPRDRGSDTEAFF
TRBJ2-5 | . | once | TRBV27 | TGTGCCAGCAGTTCCCACCCGGATGAGACCCAGTACTTC | CASSSHPDETQYF
TRBJ1-4 | . | many | TRBV12-3/TRBV12-4 | TGTGCCAGCAGTCCGGGGCGCGGAATTGAAAAACTGTTTTTT | CASSPGRGIEKLFF
TRBJ2-7 | . | . | TRBV6-1 | TGTGCCAGCAGTGCGGAAGAGGGGTACGAGCAGTATTTC | CASSAEEGYEQYF
TRBJ1-5 | . | many | TRBV12-5 | TGTGCTAGTGGTTTGGTATACGAACAGGGACCCAACTTCAATCAGCCCCAGCATTTT | CASGLVYEQGPNFNQPQHF
TRBJ2-7 | . | many | TRBV2 | TGTGCCAGCAGGGGGTACACGAGCTCCTACGAGCAGTACTTC | CASRGYTSSYEQYF
TRBJ2-2 | . | many | TRBV7-8 | TGTGCCAGCAGCCGGGCGCGGACCGGGGAGCTGTTTTTT | CASSRARTGELFF
TRBJ2-7 | . | many | TRBV24-1 | TGTGCCACCAGTGACTCGTCCCGGGGCTACGAGCAGTACTTC | CATSDSSRGYEQYF
TRBJ2-5 | . | few | TRBV19 | TGTGCCAGTAGTCCGACATACCAAGAGACCCAGTACTTC | CASSPTYQETQYF
TRBJ1-2 | . | many | TRBV12-3/TRBV12-4 | TGTGCCAGCAGTTATCTGCCTCGATATGGCTACACCTTC | CASSYLPRYGYTF
TRBJ2-2 | . | many | TRBV29-1 | TGCAGCGTTAGCCAAGAGACCGGGGAGCTGTTTTTT | CSVSQETGELFF
TRBJ2-7 | . | many | TRBV19 | TGTGCCAGTAGTGGGCGGTCGGGGGGCAGAGGAAACTACGAGCAGTACTTC | CASSGRSGGRGNYEQYF
TRBJ2-7 | . | many | TRBV19 | TGTGCCAGTAGGAAGTGGGTAGGAGACGAGCAGTACTTC | CASRKWVGDEQYF
TRBJ1-1 | TRBD1 | . | TRBV12-3/TRBV12-4 | TGTGCCAGCAGTTTGGGGACAGGGGCTTTGAACACTGAAGCTTTCTTT | CASSLGTGALNTEAFF
TRBJ2-3 | . | few | TRBV12-3/TRBV12-4 | TGTGCCAGCAGTTTGTCCTCCCGGTCAGATACGCAGTATTTT | CASSLSSRSDTQYF
TRBJ2-7 | TRBD1 | many | TRBV24-1 | TGTGCCACCAGTGATCGAGGGACAGCATCCTACGAGCAGTACTTC | CATSDRGTASYEQYF
TRBJ2-5 | TRBD2 | many | TRBV28 | TGTGCCAGCAGTTGGGGCGGGGGGGCTCATATGGGCCAGTACTTC | CASSWGGGAHMGQYF
TRBJ1-1 | . | many | TRBV19 | TGTGCCTCCTTGGGCGGTAAACAGGGAGGCACTGAAGCTTTCTTT | CASLGGKQGGTEAFF
TRBJ2-2 | TRBD2 | . | TRBV20-1 | TGCAGTGCTACCAGCGGGAGACCGACCGGGGAGCTGTTTTTT | CSATSGRPTGELFF
TRBJ1-2 | . | many | TRBV7-9 | TGTGCCAGCAGCCATCCCGGGAGCCTCTATGGCTACACCTTC | CASSHPGSLYGYTF
TRBJ1-1 | . | many | TRBV12-3/TRBV12-4 | TGTGCCAGCAGTTTTGATCGGAACACTGAAGCTTTCTTT | CASSFDRNTEAFF
TRBJ1-1 | . | many | TRBV5-1 | TGCGCCAGCAGCCCCGTTTGGGGCAACACTGAAGCTTTCTTT | CASSPVWGNTEAFF
TRBJ2-2 | TRBD1 | many | TRBV29-1 | TGCAGCGGGCAAAGGACAGGGGGAAACACCGGGGAGCTGTTTTTT | CSGQRTGGNTGELFF
TRBJ2-2 | . | many | TRBV12-3/TRBV12-4 | TGTGCCAGCAGTTTAGCGGCCGGGGTCGACACCGGGGAGCTGTTTTTT | CASSLAAGVDTGELFF
TRBJ1-1 | . | . | TRBV30 | TGTGCCTGGAGTCTCGGACAGTTGAACACTGAAGCTTTCTTT | CAWSLGQLNTEAFF
TRBJ2-7 | . | . | TRBV29-1 | TGCAGCGCCGAGGAGGCGTGGGGCTACGAGCAGTACTTC | CSAEEAWGYEQYF
TRBJ1-1 | . | many | TRBV28 | TGTGCCAGCAGTTTGACAGCTACGAACACTGAAGCTTTCTTT | CASSLTATNTEAFF
TRBJ1-5 | . | many | TRBV6-5 | TGTGCCAGCAGTTTCCTAGGGGGAGTTCAGCCCCAGCATTTT | CASSFLGGVQPQHF
TRBJ1-6 | TRBD1 | many | TRBV5-1 | TGCGCCAGCAGCCGAGGACAGGGCTATAATTCACCCCTCCACTTT | CASSRGQGYNSPLHF